Following are 30 T cell receptor beta chains from one sample sequenced in a study of graft-versus-host responses after intestinal transplantation. Sequencing used immunoSEQ multiplex PCR; TCRdb keeps in-frame clones, though not all of them. The sample has approximately 120,000 clones; about 92% are singletons. Antigens for these TCRs are unknown. The specimen comprised unstimulated CD4+ T cells sorted from spleen or lymph node cells, sampled before intestinal transplant. Every receptor here comes from a human donor who received an intestinal transplant.

The chain employs TRBV18 and TRBJ2-7; 9 bases are shared with TRBD1. This CDR3 is 16 amino acids long. V shed 3 bases, J shed 3 bases, and the junction held 9 bases outside the gene matches. The germline gives CDR1 KGHSH, CDR2 LQKENI. The CDR3 reads CASSPMDRGLVYEQYF. The CDR3 DNA sequence: TGTGCCAGCTCACCCATGGACAGGGGATTGGTCTACGAGCAGTACTTC.

The rearrangement links TRBV6-1 to TRBJ2-5, with 8 bases that match TRBD2. V lost 7 bases and J lost 2; bases outside the gene matches: 9. The CDR3 spans 15 residues. CDR1 is MNHNS and CDR2 is SASEGT in the germline V gene. For the CDR3, the DNA is TGTGCCAGCACCTTAGGGGGACTAGAGCAAGAGACCCAGTACTTC. This translates into CASTLGGLEQETQYF.

This sequence joins TRBV2 and TRBJ1-3; tentatively, D is TRBD1 (5 bases). CDR3 length: 15 residues. Trimming removed 4 bases at V and 4 bases at J, with 14 bases between. The germline CDR1 and CDR2 sequences are SNHLY and FYNNEI. The CDR3 DNA follows: TGTGCCAGCAGTGCTCTCACGGGGCCGGGAAACACCATATATTTT. Protein sequence: CASSALTGPGNTIYF.

This clone was seen a single time. The gene calls are TRBV18 and TRBJ2-3, with D possibly matching TRBD2 (6 bases). The germline gives CDR1 KGHSH, CDR2 LQKENI. V was clipped by 2 bases and J by 0 bases, with 9 bases between them. CDR3 length: 15 amino acids. Written as DNA, the CDR3 is TGTGCCAGCTCACCAGCGGGGAGTAGCACAGATACGCAGTATTTT. Translated: CASSPAGSSTDTQYF.

V gene TRBV19 combines with J gene TRBJ1-5, with 9 bases lining up with TRBD1. With V trimmed by 4 bases and J by 6 bases, 7 bases remained unmatched. The V gene's germline CDR1 is LNHDA and CDR2 SQIVND (reference sequence). There are 15 residues in the CDR3. The CDR3 protein is CASSTDRGGSQPQHF. Here the CDR3 DNA reads TGTGCCAGTAGTACGGACAGGGGAGGGAGTCAGCCCCAGCATTTT.

This chain links TRBV5-8 with TRBJ2-1; perhaps D is TRBD1 or TRBD2 (5 bases each). CDR1 SGHTS and CDR2 YDEGEE come from the germline V gene. Trimming took off 2 bases at V and 2 bases at J, with 11 bases between the two ends. The CDR3 sequence is 15 residues long. The CDR3 protein is CASSFLRGAYNEQFF. The CDR3 region has the DNA TGTGCCAGCAGCTTCTTAAGGGGAGCCTACAATGAGCAGTTCTTC.

The chain combines TRBV27 with TRBJ2-5; D ambiguous. There are 14 residues in the CDR3. Trimming took 2 bases from V and 1 from J, leaving 8 bases between them. Looked up from germline, CDR1 is MNHEY and CDR2 is SMNVEV (reference sequence). CDR3 nucleotide sequence: TGTGCCAGCAGTTTAAAGGGCTTCCAAGAGACCCAGTACTTC. It specifies CASSLKGFQETQYF.

This clone was observed a single time. The rearrangement links TRBV12-5 to TRBJ2-4; 12 bases match TRBD1. CDR1 and CDR2 (germline): LGHNT, FRNRAP. The CDR3 spans 17 residues. V gave up 2 bases and J gave up 8 bases; unmatched junction bases: 10. CDR3 nucleotides: TGTGCTAGTGGTTTGCTCGGGACAGGGGGCGCCTGGTACATTCAGTACTTC. The encoded protein is CASGLLGTGGAWYIQYF.

This clone was detected only once. V is TRBV6-1 and J is TRBJ1-2; no clear D. The CDR3 spans 15 residues. Germline CDR1 and CDR2: MNHNS and SASEGT. With 3 bases removed from V and 0 bases from J, the gap between germline ends came to 11 bases. The CDR3 reads CASSEIGPSNYGYTF. CDR3 sequence (DNA): TGTGCCAGCAGTGAGATAGGCCCTTCTAACTATGGCTACACCTTC.

The V gene is TRBV6-5, the J gene TRBJ1-2; D remains ambiguous. Per the germline V gene, CDR1 is MNHEY and CDR2 is SVGAGI. This CDR3 comprises 12 residues. Trimming cost V 8 bases and J 7 bases, with 14 bases left between them. CDR3 in amino acids: CASQEIIGGYTF. DNA of the CDR3: TGTGCCAGCCAGGAAATTATAGGTGGCTACACCTTC.

The gene calls are TRBV7-9 and TRBJ2-2; perhaps TRBD2 as D (6 bases). The CDR3 runs 15 residues. V was clipped by 3 bases and J by 4 bases, with 12 bases between them. Germline V gives CDR1 SEHNR, CDR2 FQNEAQ (reference sequence). CDR3 coding DNA: TGTGCCAGCAGCTTTGCGGGGTCGGGCACCGGGGAGCTGTTTTTT. Translating it yields CASSFAGSGTGELFF.

The V gene is TRBV5-6, the J gene TRBJ1-2, with 7 bases matching TRBD1. CDR3 length equals 12 residues. Germline V gene data show CDR1 as SGHDT and CDR2 as YYEEEE. With 4 bases clipped from V and 8 bases from J, the junction kept 5 bases outside the gene matches. CDR3 residues: CASSLTGVGYTF. The DNA of the CDR3 is TGTGCCAGCAGCCTAACAGGGGTCGGCTACACCTTC.

The gene calls are TRBV5-6 and TRBJ1-3, with no clear D. The germline V and J ends were trimmed by 3 bases and 0 bases, with 10 bases remaining between them. Germline lookup yields CDR1 SGHDT and CDR2 YYEEEE. This CDR3 is built from 15 residues. The CDR3 coding sequence is TGTGCCAGCAGCTCCGCAGCGTTCTCTGGAAACACCATATATTTT. This translates into CASSSAAFSGNTIYF.

The chain combines TRBV19 with TRBJ1-2; D is uncertain. This CDR3 has 13 residues. From germline, CDR1 is LNHDA and CDR2 SQIVND (reference sequence). Between the trimmed V and J ends, which lost 6 bases and 7 bases, there was a span of 15 bases. Here the CDR3 reads CASRPPGNVGYTF. The CDR3 DNA follows: TGTGCCAGTAGGCCCCCGGGGAATGTTGGCTACACCTTC.

This chain joins TRBV7-9 and TRBJ2-3; possibly TRBD1 or TRBD2 for D (7 bases each). The CDR3 is made up of 14 amino acids. CDR1 is SEHNR, CDR2 FQNEAQ, per germline (reference sequence). With 5 bases removed from V and 10 bases from J, the gap between germline ends came to 19 bases. This CDR3 reads CASSQGGGGGPQYF. The DNA for the CDR3 is TGTGCCAGCAGCCAGGGGGGGGGAGGTGGTCCGCAGTATTTT.

The gene calls are TRBV6-5 and TRBJ1-4, with D possibly TRBD1 on 5 matching bases. The germline V gene encodes CDR1 MNHEY and CDR2 SVGAGI. With 0 bases removed from V and 8 bases from J, the gap between germline ends came to 13 bases. There are 15 residues in the CDR3. In nucleotides, the CDR3 is TGTGCCAGCAGTTACTCGCGTAGGGGTTGGGAAAAACTGTTTTTT. This encodes CASSYSRRGWEKLFF.

J is TRBJ1-5 and V is TRBV30; perhaps TRBD1 as D (6 bases). Germline-derived CDR1 and CDR2 are GTSNPN and SVGIG (reference sequence). CDR3 length: 13 amino acids. V lost 2 bases, J lost 9 bases, and 14 bases lay in between. CDR3 amino acids: CAWSPGADWPQHF. CDR3 nucleotides: TGTGCCTGGAGTCCAGGGGCGGATTGGCCCCAGCATTTT.

The chain links TRBV9 to TRBJ2-5, with D unresolved. With the DNA end fitting TRBJ2-7 better, the J assignment may be wrong. There are 15 residues in the CDR3. Germline V gene sequence: CDR1 SGDLS, CDR2 YYNGEE. The CDR3 DNA follows: TGTGCCAGCAGCGTAGGTCTAGGGCAACCCTACGAGCAGTACTTC. Translation gives CASSVGLGQPYEQYF.

This clone was seen more than once but under ten times. This chain uses TRBV10-1 with TRBJ1-5, with 10 bases that match TRBD1. The V gene's germline CDR1 is WNHNN and CDR2 SYGVQD (reference sequence). Trimming cost V 10 bases and J 5 bases; bases outside gene matches: 5. This CDR3 spans 13 amino acids. CDR3 protein: CAITGTGDQPQHF. In DNA form, the CDR3 reads TGCGCCATAACCGGGACAGGGGATCAGCCCCAGCATTTT.

In its sample, this clone was seen once. The rearrangement uses TRBV10-3 and TRBJ1-3; TRBD1 aligns across 7 bases. CDR1 and CDR2 from the germline V gene are ENHRY and SYGVKD. CDR3 length: 15 residues. V lost 6 bases to trimming and J lost 0 bases; unmatched junction nucleotides: 5. This chain's CDR3 is CAIRTGQPSGNTIYF. DNA for the CDR3: TGTGCCATCAGGACGGGACAGCCCTCTGGAAACACCATATATTTT.

The chain joins TRBV5-5 to TRBJ1-3; D gene unclear. Germline-derived CDR1 and CDR2 are SGHKS and YYEKEE (reference sequence). This CDR3 comprises 15 residues. Between the trimmed V and J ends, which lost 4 bases and 5 bases, there was a span of 16 bases. This CDR3 reads CASSQTGDSRNTIYF. The CDR3 DNA is TGTGCCAGCAGCCAAACCGGGGATAGTAGAAACACCATATATTTT.

The chain joins TRBV5-4 to TRBJ2-2; possible D gene TRBD1, 5 bases. The CDR3 is 16 amino acids. CDR1 and CDR2 (germline): SGHNT, YYREEE (reference sequence). V lost 2 bases and J lost 0, with 11 bases in between. The DNA for the CDR3 is TGTGCCAGCAGCTTAGCAGGGAAAGCGAACACCGGGGAGCTGTTTTTT. Translated, it gives CASSLAGKANTGELFF.

This clone was seen a single time. It is likely a read error, because the conserved phenylalanine at the end of the CDR3 is missing. It is unclear where the CDR3 begins or ends on the DNA, so no DNA is shown, and the CDR3 is as TCRdb lists it. The rearrangement links TRBV5-1 to TRBJ2-7; the D call of TRBD2 is as the table states it, not checked on the DNA. The CDR3 has 12 residues if both end residues are counted. The germline V gene has CDR1 SGHRS and CDR2 YFSETQ. This CDR3 reads CASSLRCGGPPD.

The rearrangement links TRBV6-1 to TRBJ1-3, with 10 bases matching TRBD1. This CDR3 spans 19 amino acids. V was clipped by 3 bases and J by 0 bases; unmatched bases: 11. Germline lookup yields CDR1 MNHNS and CDR2 SASEGT. CDR3 in amino acids: CASSEIWDRGAGSGNTIYF. The CDR3 coding sequence is TGTGCCAGCAGTGAGATCTGGGACAGGGGCGCCGGCTCTGGAAACACCATATATTTT.

This clone was counted between two and nine times. The chain combines TRBV9 with TRBJ2-5; D gene uncertain. The end of the DNA aligns better with TRBJ2-7, so the J call may be wrong. This CDR3 comprises 9 residues. Germline CDR1 reads SGDLS; CDR2 reads YYNGEE. The CDR3 DNA is TGTGCCAGCGTTTACGAGCAGTACTTC. Its translation: CASVYEQYF.

The sample holds one count of this clone. The V and J genes are TRBV19 and TRBJ2-7, with D possibly matching TRBD1 (5 bases). With 7 bases removed from V and 0 bases from J, the gap between germline ends came to 10 bases. The length of the CDR3 is 13 residues. Germline CDR1 is LNHDA and CDR2 is SQIVND (reference sequence). The CDR3 nucleotides read TGTGCCAGTACAAAGGGGCCCTCCTACGAGCAGTACTTC. Its protein is CASTKGPSYEQYF.

CDR3 bases: TGTGCCAGCAGTCAGGGGGGAGAGACCCAGTACTTC. It translates to CASSQGGETQYF. J is TRBJ2-5 and V is TRBV25-1, with a possible D match to TRBD1 (7 bases). This CDR3 spans 12 amino acids. Trimming shortened V by 5 bases and J by 4 bases, and 8 bases separated the two germline ends. Germline V lookup: CDR1 MGHDK, CDR2 SYGVNS.

The rearrangement joins TRBV2 to TRBJ1-5, with TRBD1 as a possible D gene (5 bases). Per the germline V gene, CDR1 is SNHLY and CDR2 is FYNNEI. This CDR3 comprises 15 residues. V was shortened by 7 bases and J by 3 bases, with 16 bases between the two germline ends. CDR3 in DNA: TGTGCCAGCACCTCGGAGGGGACTTCCAATCAGCCCCAGCATTTT. Translating gives CASTSEGTSNQPQHF.

The chain links TRBV6-5 to TRBJ1-3, with TRBD1 as a possible D gene (5 bases). This CDR3 region has 15 residues. V lost 0 bases to trimming and J lost 2 bases, with 8 bases between them. Per germline, CDR1 MNHEY and CDR2 SVGAGI. The CDR3 DNA sequence: TGTGCCAGCAGTTACTCGAGGGGTCCTGGAAACACCATATATTTT. Amino acids: CASSYSRGPGNTIYF.

The gene calls are TRBV6-1 and TRBJ1-2, with TRBD1 matching 7 bases. CDR1 and CDR2 from the germline V gene are MNHNS and SASEGT. V lost 11 bases, J lost 2 bases, and 8 bases stayed unmatched. CDR3 length: 13 amino acids. DNA of the CDR3: TGTGCCGGGCGACAGGGTGGCAACTATGGCTACACCTTC. Residues: CAGRQGGNYGYTF.